The entry that follows covers one T cell receptor beta chain sequence. Its specificity is unknown. The data are from a study of tumor and adjacent non-tumor tissue in lung cancer. Broader study findings: Higher tumor TCR diversity was associated with shorter survival. Tumor repertoires had a smaller top 100 clone share than normal lung. Compared with tumor, normal lung showed significantly lower TCR diversity.

A modified ARM-PCR protocol with three rounds of nested PCR amplified TCRbeta. Each CDR3 protein is one row after TCRdb ran MiXCR on the multiplex PCR reads. The sample lists 90,000 or so distinct CDR3 sequences, around 59% occurring once. The CDR3 is made up of 16 amino acids. Germline V gene data show CDR1 as SEHNR and CDR2 as FQNEAQ (reference sequence). J gave up 5 bases and V 5 bases, and 11 bases lay outside the gene matches. This sample's RNA came from whole unsorted tissue. Donors were chemotherapy-naive, newly diagnosed lung cancer surgical patients in China, August–late 2014. Sequencing was carried out using lung tumor tissue. This TCR came from a man in his 70s with non-small cell lung cancer. The V and J genes are TRBV7-9 and TRBJ2-2; TRBD2 matches 7 bases. The DNA for the CDR3 is TGTGCCAGCAGCACCACTCGCGGGGGATCTACCGGGGAGCTGTTTTTT. This translates into CASSTTRGGSTGELFF.